The clone carrying this TCR beta chain has only a few counts. Its specificity is not known. This record belongs to a study of post-analysis software for immune sequencing data. Study background: Secondary progressive, relapsing-remitting and progressive-relapsing multiple sclerosis were among the included disease courses. Regarding the study as a whole: By F measure, samples from a shared preparation batch strongly co-clustered. Patients carried roughly five TRBV segments more frequently than controls did, and TRBV5-6, TRBV5-1 and TRBV20-1 were among them.

Unique molecular identifiers featured in each of the TCR beta cDNA libraries. TCRdb redid the calling of the PCR reads with MiXCR, one entry per CDR3 protein. In the table there are more than 500,000 distinct CDR3 sequences, 34% of which are singletons. Germline loops: CDR1 SQVTM, CDR2 ANQGSEA. CDR3 size: 13 residues. Germline trimming cut 7 bases from V and 6 bases from J; bases unmatched to any gene: 10. The sequenced material came from blood. This rearrangement joins TRBV29-1 to TRBJ2-5; 8 bases fit TRBD1. This TCR was recovered from a girl aged 2 to 17 with multiple sclerosis. The CDR3 reads CSARSDRVKTQYF. In DNA, the CDR3 is TGCAGCGCGCGATCGGACAGGGTCAAGACCCAGTACTTC.